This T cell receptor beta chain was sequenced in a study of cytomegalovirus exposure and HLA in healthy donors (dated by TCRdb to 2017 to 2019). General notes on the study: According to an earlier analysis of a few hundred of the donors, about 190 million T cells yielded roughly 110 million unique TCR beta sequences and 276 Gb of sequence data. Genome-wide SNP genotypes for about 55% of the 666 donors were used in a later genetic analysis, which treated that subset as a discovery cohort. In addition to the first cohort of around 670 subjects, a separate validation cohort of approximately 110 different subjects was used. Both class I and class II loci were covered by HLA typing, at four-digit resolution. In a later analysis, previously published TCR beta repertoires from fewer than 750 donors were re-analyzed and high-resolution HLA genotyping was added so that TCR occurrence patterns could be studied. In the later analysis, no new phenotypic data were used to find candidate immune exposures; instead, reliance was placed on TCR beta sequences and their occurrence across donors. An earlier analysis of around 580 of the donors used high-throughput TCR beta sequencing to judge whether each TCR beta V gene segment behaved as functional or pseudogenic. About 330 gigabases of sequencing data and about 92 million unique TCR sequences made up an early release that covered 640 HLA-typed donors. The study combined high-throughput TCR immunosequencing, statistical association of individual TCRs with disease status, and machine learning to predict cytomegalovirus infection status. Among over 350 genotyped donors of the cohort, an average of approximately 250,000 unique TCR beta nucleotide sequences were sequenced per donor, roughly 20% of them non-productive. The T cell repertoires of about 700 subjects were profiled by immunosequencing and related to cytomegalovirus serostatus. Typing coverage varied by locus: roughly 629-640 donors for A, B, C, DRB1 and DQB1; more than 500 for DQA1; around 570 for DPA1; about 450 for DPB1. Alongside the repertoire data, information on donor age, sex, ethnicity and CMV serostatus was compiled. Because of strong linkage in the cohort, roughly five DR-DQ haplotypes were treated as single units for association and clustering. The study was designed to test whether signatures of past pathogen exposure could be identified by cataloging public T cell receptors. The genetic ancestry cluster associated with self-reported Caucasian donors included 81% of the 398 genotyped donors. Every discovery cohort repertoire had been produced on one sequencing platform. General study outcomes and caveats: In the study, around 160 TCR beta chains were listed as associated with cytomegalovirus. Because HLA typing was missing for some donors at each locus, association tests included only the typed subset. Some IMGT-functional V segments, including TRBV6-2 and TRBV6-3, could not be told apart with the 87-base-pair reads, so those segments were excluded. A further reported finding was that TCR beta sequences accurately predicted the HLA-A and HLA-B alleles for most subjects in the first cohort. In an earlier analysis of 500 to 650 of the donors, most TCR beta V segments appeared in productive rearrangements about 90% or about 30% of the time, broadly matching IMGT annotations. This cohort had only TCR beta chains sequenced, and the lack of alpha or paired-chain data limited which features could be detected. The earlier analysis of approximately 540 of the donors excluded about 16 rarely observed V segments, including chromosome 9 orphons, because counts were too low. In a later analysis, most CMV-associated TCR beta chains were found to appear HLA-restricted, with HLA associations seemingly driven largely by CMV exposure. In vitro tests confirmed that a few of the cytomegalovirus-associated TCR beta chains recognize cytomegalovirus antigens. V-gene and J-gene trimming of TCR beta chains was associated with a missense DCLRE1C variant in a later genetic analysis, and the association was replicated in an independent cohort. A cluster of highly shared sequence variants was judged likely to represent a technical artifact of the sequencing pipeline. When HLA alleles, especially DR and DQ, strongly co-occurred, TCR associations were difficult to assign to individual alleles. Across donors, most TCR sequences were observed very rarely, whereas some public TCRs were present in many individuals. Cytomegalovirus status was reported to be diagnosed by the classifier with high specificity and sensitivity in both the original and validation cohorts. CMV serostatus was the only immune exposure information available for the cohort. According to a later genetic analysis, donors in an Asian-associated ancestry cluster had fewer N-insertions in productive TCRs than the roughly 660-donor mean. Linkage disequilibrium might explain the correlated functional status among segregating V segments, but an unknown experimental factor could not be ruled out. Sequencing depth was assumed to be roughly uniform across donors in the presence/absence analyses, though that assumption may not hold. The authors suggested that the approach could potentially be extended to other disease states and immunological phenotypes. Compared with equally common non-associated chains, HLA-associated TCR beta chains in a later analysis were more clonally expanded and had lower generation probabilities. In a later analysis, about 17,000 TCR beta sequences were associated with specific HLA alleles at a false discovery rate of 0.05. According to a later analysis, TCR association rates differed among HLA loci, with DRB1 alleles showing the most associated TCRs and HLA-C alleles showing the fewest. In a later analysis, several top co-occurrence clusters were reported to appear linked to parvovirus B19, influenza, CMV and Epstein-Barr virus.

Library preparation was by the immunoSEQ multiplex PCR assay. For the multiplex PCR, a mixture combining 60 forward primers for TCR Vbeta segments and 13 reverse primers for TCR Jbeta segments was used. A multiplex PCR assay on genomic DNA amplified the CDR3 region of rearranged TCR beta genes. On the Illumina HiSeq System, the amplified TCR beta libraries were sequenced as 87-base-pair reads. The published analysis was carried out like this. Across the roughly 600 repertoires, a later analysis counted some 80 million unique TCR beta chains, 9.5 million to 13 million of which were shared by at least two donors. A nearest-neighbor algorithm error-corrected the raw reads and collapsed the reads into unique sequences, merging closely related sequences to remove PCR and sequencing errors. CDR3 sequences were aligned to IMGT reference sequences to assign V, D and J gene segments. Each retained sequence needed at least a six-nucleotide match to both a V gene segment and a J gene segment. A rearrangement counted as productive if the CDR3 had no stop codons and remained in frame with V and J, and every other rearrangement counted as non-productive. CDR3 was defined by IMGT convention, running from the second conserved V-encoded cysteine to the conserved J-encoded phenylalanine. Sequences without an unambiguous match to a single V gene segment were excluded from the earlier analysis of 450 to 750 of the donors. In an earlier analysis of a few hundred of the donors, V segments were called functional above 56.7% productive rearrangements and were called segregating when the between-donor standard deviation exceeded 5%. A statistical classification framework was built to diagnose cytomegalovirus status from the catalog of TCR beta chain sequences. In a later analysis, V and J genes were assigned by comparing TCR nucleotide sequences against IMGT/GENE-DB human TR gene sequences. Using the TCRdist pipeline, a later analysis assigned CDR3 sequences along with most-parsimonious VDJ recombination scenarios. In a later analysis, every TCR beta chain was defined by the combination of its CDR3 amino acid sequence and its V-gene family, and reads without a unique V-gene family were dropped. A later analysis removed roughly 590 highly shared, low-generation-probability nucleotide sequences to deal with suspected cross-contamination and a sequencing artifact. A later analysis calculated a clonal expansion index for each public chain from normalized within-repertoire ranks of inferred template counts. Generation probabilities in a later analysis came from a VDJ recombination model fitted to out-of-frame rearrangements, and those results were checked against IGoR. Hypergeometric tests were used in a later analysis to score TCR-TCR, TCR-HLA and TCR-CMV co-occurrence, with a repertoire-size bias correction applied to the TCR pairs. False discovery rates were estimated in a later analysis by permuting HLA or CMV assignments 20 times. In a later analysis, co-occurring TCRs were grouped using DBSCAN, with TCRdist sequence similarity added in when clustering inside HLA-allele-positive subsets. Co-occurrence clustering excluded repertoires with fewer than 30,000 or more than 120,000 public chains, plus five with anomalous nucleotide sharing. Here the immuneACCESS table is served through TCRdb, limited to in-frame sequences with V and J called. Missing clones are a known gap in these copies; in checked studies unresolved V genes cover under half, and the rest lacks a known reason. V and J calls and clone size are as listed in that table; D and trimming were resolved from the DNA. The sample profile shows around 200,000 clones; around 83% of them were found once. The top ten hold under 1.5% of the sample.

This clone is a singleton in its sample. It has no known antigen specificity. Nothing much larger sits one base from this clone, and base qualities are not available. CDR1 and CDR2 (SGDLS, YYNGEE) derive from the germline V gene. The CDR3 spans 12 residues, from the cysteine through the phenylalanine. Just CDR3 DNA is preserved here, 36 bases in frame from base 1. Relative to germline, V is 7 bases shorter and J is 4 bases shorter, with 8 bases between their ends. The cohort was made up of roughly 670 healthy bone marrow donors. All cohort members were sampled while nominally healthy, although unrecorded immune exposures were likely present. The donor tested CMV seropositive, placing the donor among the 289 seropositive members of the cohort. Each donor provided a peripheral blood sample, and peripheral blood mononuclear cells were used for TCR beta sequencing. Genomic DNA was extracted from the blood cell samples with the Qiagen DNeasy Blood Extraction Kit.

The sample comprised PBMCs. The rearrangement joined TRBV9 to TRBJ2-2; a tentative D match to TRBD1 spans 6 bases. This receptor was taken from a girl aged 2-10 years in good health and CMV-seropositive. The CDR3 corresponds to CASSQGTGELFF. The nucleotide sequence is TGTGCCAGCTCACAGGGCACCGGGGAGCTGTTTTTT.